Each of the 6 T cell receptor beta chains below was sequenced from the same sample in a study of beta chain features in type 1 diabetes. Since all of the isolated RNA was reverse transcribed, expressed TCRB transcripts were what got sequenced. Measured with immunoSEQ multiplex PCR; TCRdb has only the in-frame clones, and not every one. The sample includes approximately 38,000 clones, 64% of them seen just once. The sequencing input was Tregs from blood. These receptors were taken from a woman aged 30 to 39 in good health.

This clone was counted a few times. This chain links TRBV4-3 with TRBJ1-1, with D perhaps matching TRBD1 (5 bases). The CDR3 covers 15 residues. Germline CDR1 and CDR2: LGHNA and YSLEER. V lost 5 bases and J 1 base, leaving 14 bases between the germline ends. The CDR3 DNA is TGCGCCAGCAGCGTAGACAGTATCGCGAACACTGAAGCTTTCTTT. Its protein is CASSVDSIANTEAFF.

This sequence joins TRBV18 and TRBJ2-3; D unresolved. V lost 5 bases and J 0 bases, leaving 9 bases between the germline ends. Germline CDR1 reads KGHSH; CDR2 reads LQKENI. This CDR3 is 14 amino acids long. CDR3 DNA sequence: TGTGCCAGCTCAGCCGGCGGTAGCACAGATACGCAGTATTTT. Its translation: CASSAGGSTDTQYF.

J is TRBJ1-1 and V is TRBV7-9; no reliable D call. The CDR3 has 12 amino acids. CDR1 and CDR2 from the germline V gene are SEHNR and FQNEAQ (reference sequence). Deletions cut 3 bases from V and 8 bases from J, with 10 bases between. The CDR3 here is CASSLRGAEAFF. The CDR3, as DNA: TGTGCCAGCAGCTTGAGAGGAGCGGAAGCTTTCTTT. The entire variable domain, with the rest obtained from reference TRBV7-9 and TRBJ1-1, is as follows: DTGVSQNPRHKITKRGQNVTFRCDPISEHNRLYWYRQTLGQGPEFLTYFQNEAQLEKSRLLSDRFSAERPKGSFSTLEIQRTEQGDSAMYLCASSLRGAEAFFGQGTRLTVV.

This chain joins TRBV7-9 and TRBJ1-1, with D uncertain. This CDR3 is 13 amino acids long. Per germline, CDR1 SEHNR and CDR2 FQNEAQ (reference sequence). Trimming removed 3 bases from V and 5 bases from J, with 10 bases in between. CDR3 DNA sequence: TGTGCCAGCAGCTTCAGGATACAGACTGAAGCTTTCTTT. Translated, it gives CASSFRIQTEAFF.

The chain recombines TRBV5-6 with TRBJ2-1; TRBD1 matches 7 bases. Germline V gives CDR1 SGHDT, CDR2 YYEEEE. The CDR3 length is 17 residues. V gave up 0 bases and J gave up 4 bases; unmatched junction bases: 10. The DNA for the CDR3 is TGTGCCAGCAGCTTGGTGGTTGTCAGGGGGAAGTACAATGAGCAGTTCTTC. Its translation is CASSLVVVRGKYNEQFF. Drawing the rest from reference TRBV5-6 and TRBJ2-1, the complete variable domain is DAGVTQSPTHLIKTRGQQVTLRCSPKSGHDTVSWYQQALGQGPQFIFQYYEEEERQRGNFPDRFSGHQFPNYSSELNVNALLLGDSALYLCASSLVVVRGKYNEQFFGPGTRLTVL.

The chain couples TRBV5-6 to TRBJ2-6, with 7 nucleotides matching TRBD2. Unmatched junction bases numbered 3, after V lost 5 bases and J lost 1 base. In germline, CDR1 is SGHDT, CDR2 YYEEEE. The CDR3 covers 15 residues. The CDR3, as DNA: TGTGCCAGCAGATTGCGGGGGTCTGGGGCCAACGTCCTGACTTTC. It translates to CASRLRGSGANVLTF.